This TCR beta chain stems from a study of cytomegalovirus exposure and HLA in healthy donors. Primers for the PCR totalled 60 Vbeta and 13 Jbeta. Repertoires were generated with immunoSEQ multiplex PCR, while TCRdb's copy carries only in-frame clones and drops some. The data show roughly 170,000 clones, approximately 80% seen once. Overall study findings and caveats: The records held CMV serostatus as the only immune exposure information.

Germline V gene sequence: CDR1 SGHDN, CDR2 FVKESK. The CDR3 is made up of 15 amino acids. V shed 0 bases and J shed 4 bases, with 9 bases lying between them. To note about this clone: Its antigen is not known.

Each donor was healthy, and each was a bone marrow donor. Specimen: PBMCs. The receptor was isolated from a man younger than 45 in good health and CMV-seropositive. The rearrangement links TRBV14 to TRBJ1-4; D call uncertain. This chain's CDR3 is CASSQEVGVNEKLFF. The CDR3 nucleotides are TGTGCCAGCAGCCAAGAAGTCGGGGTTAATGAAAAACTGTTTTTT.